This entry lists 9 T cell receptor beta chains sequenced from one sample in a study of T-cell memory formation after mild COVID-19. From the 5' RACE reads, TCRdb called clonotypes with MiXCR, one entry per CDR3 protein. The table lists under 300,000 distinct CDR3 sequences, approximately 10% of them singletons, with 22% in the top ten. The sample consisted of PBMCs or a T cell subset sorted from them (not recorded which). The source of these receptors is a man between 18 and 35 years old who had mild COVID-19 (a few samples of this study predate the infection). Cell type and time point are not known.

The chain combines TRBV12-3 or TRBV12-4 with TRBJ1-2; D remains unclear. V dropped 1 base and J dropped 0 bases, with 12 bases sitting between them. The CDR3 is 16 residues long. The DNA for the CDR3 is TGTGCCAGCAGTTTAGGAGGAACATCGGCTAACTATGGCTACACCTTC. Translation: CASSLGGTSANYGYTF.

This clonotype appeared a few times. This chain connects TRBV20-1 to TRBJ1-4, with D perhaps TRBD1 (5 bases). Trimming removed 3 bases at V and 10 bases at J, with 15 bases between. The CDR3 runs to 13 residues. Germline V gene data show CDR1 as DFQATT and CDR2 as SNEGSKA (reference sequence). The CDR3 loop is CSASSPQRGKLFF. The CDR3 nucleotides read TGCAGTGCTAGTTCCCCCCAAAGGGGAAAACTGTTTTTT.

This clonotype was detected a few times. The V call is TRBV7-3, the J call TRBJ1-1; a possible D gene is TRBD1 (5 bases). Germline values: CDR1 SGHTA, CDR2 FQGTGA. The ends were cut back, 8 bases at V and 1 base at J, with 14 bases in the middle. This CDR3 contains 14 residues. The chain's CDR3 is CASRPTGENTEAFF. DNA of the CDR3: TGTGCCAGCCGTCCTACAGGTGAGAACACTGAAGCTTTCTTT.

In this sample, this clonotype turned up a few times. The chain links TRBV20-1 to TRBJ1-2; possibly TRBD1 for D (5 bases). The CDR3 contains 12 residues. Germline lookup yields CDR1 DFQATT and CDR2 SNEGSKA (reference sequence). The V and J ends lost 3 bases and 2 bases respectively, with 7 bases between them. Written as DNA, the CDR3 is TGCAGTGCTAGGTGGGGGAACTATGGCTACACCTTC. Translated, it gives CSARWGNYGYTF.

The CDR3 region has the DNA TGCGCCAGCAGCCGGGCGGGGACGGCGAACACCGGGGAGCTGTTTTTT. Protein: CASSRAGTANTGELFF. The chain links TRBV4-3 to TRBJ2-2; maybe TRBD2 (6 bases). The V end was cut by 4 bases, the J end by 0 bases, with 12 bases between. This CDR3 contains 16 residues. CDR1 LGHNA and CDR2 YSLEER come from the germline V gene.

This clonotype was seen only a few times. The chain joins TRBV5-1 to TRBJ1-1, with TRBD1 matching over 7 bases. Germline trimming cut 5 bases from V and 3 bases from J; bases unmatched to any gene: 1. The germline V gene has CDR1 SGHRS and CDR2 YFSETQ. The CDR3 totals 12 residues. CDR3 sequence reads: CASRTGHTEAFF. The CDR3 DNA sequence: TGCGCCAGCAGGACAGGGCACACTGAAGCTTTCTTT.

With regard to this clonotype: At one end the junction does not follow the germline gene, possibly because of a read error. J is TRBJ1-1 and V is TRBV5-1; D is perhaps TRBD1 (5 bases). The CDR3 spans 12 residues. CDR1 SGHRS and CDR2 YFSETQ come from the germline V gene. CDR3 protein: CASSLDLGAQIF. The CDR3 nucleotides read TGCGCCAGCAGCTTGGATTTAGGGGCGCAGATCTTT. Full variable domain (remainder filled in from reference TRBV5-1 and TRBJ1-1): KAGVTQTPRYLIKTRGQQVTLSCSPISGHRSVSWYQQTPGQGLQFLFEYFSETQRNKGNFPGRFSGRQFSNSRSEMNVSTLELGDSALYLCASSLDLGAQIFGQGTRLTVV.

This clonotype was observed a handful of times. The chain links TRBV20-1 to TRBJ1-4, with a weak D call TRBD1 (5 bases). V lost 6 bases and J 7 bases, leaving 15 bases between the germline ends. Germline V lookup: CDR1 DFQATT, CDR2 SNEGSKA (reference sequence). This CDR3 comprises 13 residues. The CDR3 reads CSAAGPAGEKLFF. The CDR3 DNA reads TGCAGTGCAGCGGGACCCGCGGGTGAAAAACTGTTTTTT.

This clonotype was observed many times. The chain has TRBV4-1 and TRBJ1-4, with D perhaps TRBD1 (6 bases). The CDR3 contains 14 residues. The V gene lost 1 base and the J gene lost 7 bases, with 10 bases spanning the gap. The germline V gene encodes CDR1 MGHRA and CDR2 YSYEKL. For the CDR3, the DNA is TGCGCCAGCAGCCAAGCTGGGGGCGGTGAAAAACTGTTTTTT. The encoded protein is CASSQAGGGEKLFF.